The 24 T cell receptor beta chains below all came from one sample that was sequenced in a study of graft-versus-host responses after intestinal transplantation. These receptors' antigens are unknown. Sequencing used immunoSEQ multiplex PCR; TCRdb keeps in-frame clones, though not all of them. The sample includes tens of thousands of clones, under 95% of them seen just once. Sequenced material: unstimulated CD8+ T cells sorted from spleen or lymph node cells, taken before intestinal transplant. These receptors all stem from a human donor who received an intestinal transplant.

The J gene is TRBJ2-7, the V gene TRBV5-1; 10 nucleotides line up with TRBD1. Trimming took 4 bases from V and 4 from J; bases not matched to a gene: 5. The CDR3 contains 14 residues. Germline CDR1 and CDR2: SGHRS and YFSETQ. CDR3 sequence (DNA): TGCGCCAGCAGCGCGGGACAGGGGTTTTACGAGCAGTACTTC. Its translation is CASSAGQGFYEQYF. The whole variable domain, remainder taken from reference TRBV5-1 and TRBJ2-7, is KAGVTQTPRYLIKTRGQQVTLSCSPISGHRSVSWYQQTPGQGLQFLFEYFSETQRNKGNFPGRFSGRQFSNSRSEMNVSTLELGDSALYLCASSAGQGFYEQYFGPGTRLTVT.

The CDR3 nucleotides read TGTGCCAGCAGTACAGGGGTCACTGAAGCTTTCTTT. This encodes CASSTGVTEAFF. V usage is TRBV27 and J usage is TRBJ1-1; TRBD1 matches at 7 bases. V was clipped by 5 bases and J by 4 bases; unmatched bases: 1. From germline, CDR1 is MNHEY and CDR2 SMNVEV (reference sequence). CDR3 length: 12 amino acids.

The chain recombines TRBV7-8 with TRBJ1-1; D is uncertain. The V gene's germline CDR1 is SGHVS and CDR2 FQNEAQ. The V gene lost 5 bases and the J gene lost 2 bases, with 9 bases spanning the gap. The CDR3 sequence is 13 residues long. CDR3 loop: CASSPDTNTEAFF. CDR3 nucleotides: TGTGCCAGCAGCCCCGACACCAACACTGAAGCTTTCTTT. Together with reference TRBV7-8 and TRBJ1-1, the CDR3 gives the full variable domain: GAGVSQSPRYKVAKRGQDVALRCDPISGHVSLFWYQQALGQGPEFLTYFQNEAQLDKSGLPSDRFFAERPEGSVSTLKIQRTQQEDSAVYLCASSPDTNTEAFFGQGTRLTVV.

The genes are TRBV4-1 and TRBJ2-6; D gene uncertain. Germline CDR1 and CDR2: MGHRA and YSYEKL. This CDR3 has 18 residues. V was cut by 0 bases and J by 0 bases, with 12 bases left in between. CDR3 sequence (DNA): TGCGCCAGCAGCCAAGATCCGGGTATTCGCTCTGGGGCCAACGTCCTGACTTTC. Amino acid sequence: CASSQDPGIRSGANVLTF.

The rearrangement joins TRBV9 to TRBJ2-3; tentative D call: TRBD2 (6 bases). This CDR3 has 15 residues. Per germline, CDR1 SGDLS and CDR2 YYNGEE. V gave up 0 bases and J gave up 4 bases, with 12 bases separating them. The DNA of the CDR3 is TGTGCCAGCAGCGTAGTGGCTAGCGTCGCAGATACGCAGTATTTT. This encodes CASSVVASVADTQYF.

The rearrangement joins TRBV27 to TRBJ2-2, with D perhaps TRBD1 (7 bases). CDR1 and CDR2 from the germline V gene are MNHEY and SMNVEV (reference sequence). V lost 7 bases and J lost 6, with 12 bases in between. The CDR3 runs 13 residues. CDR3 DNA: TGTGCCAGCACAACAGGGGAGGCCGGGGAGCTGTTTTTT. It is translated as CASTTGEAGELFF.

This clone was found once. The V and J genes are TRBV2 and TRBJ2-7, with D unresolved. The CDR3 runs 14 residues. Trimming removed 3 bases from V and 0 bases from J, with 9 bases in between. CDR1 is SNHLY and CDR2 is FYNNEI in the germline V gene. As DNA, the CDR3 is TGTGCCAGCAGTGATATCCGGAGCTCCTACGAGCAGTACTTC. It codes for CASSDIRSSYEQYF. Based on the CDR3 plus reference TRBV2 and TRBJ2-7, the full variable domain is EPEVTQTPSHQVTQMGQEVILRCVPISNHLYFYWYRQILGQKVEFLVSFYNNEISEKSEIFDDQFSVERPDGSNFTLKIRSTKLEDSAMYFCASSDIRSSYEQYFGPGTRLTVT.

The V call is TRBV27, the J call TRBJ1-2; weak D call: TRBD1 (6 bases). Germline values: CDR1 MNHEY, CDR2 SMNVEV (reference sequence). CDR3 length: 18 amino acids. The V end lost 4 bases, the J end lost 8 bases, and 29 bases lay between the germline ends. CDR3 sequence: CASSYKGEITGDPLGYTF. The CDR3 DNA is TGTGCCAGCAGTTATAAGGGGGAAATAACAGGAGATCCCTTAGGCTACACCTTC.

V gene TRBV7-8 combines with J gene TRBJ1-2, with D possibly being TRBD1 (6 bases). The CDR3 is 14 residues long. CDR1 SGHVS and CDR2 FQNEAQ come from the germline V gene. V was shortened by 1 base and J by 2 bases, with 8 bases between the two germline ends. CDR3 bases: TGTGCCAGCAGCTTAGTAGGGGGAAACTATGGCTACACCTTC. This codes for CASSLVGGNYGYTF.

This sequence joins TRBV27 and TRBJ1-2; 7 bases are a match to TRBD1. The V gene's germline CDR1 is MNHEY and CDR2 SMNVEV (reference sequence). The ends lost 7 bases at V and 3 bases at J; junction bases unmatched: 11. The CDR3 has 15 residues. In nucleotides, the CDR3 is TGTGCCAGCAACCCAACAGGGGTTAGCCACTATGGCTACACCTTC. It is translated as CASNPTGVSHYGYTF.

The chain recombines TRBV19 with TRBJ1-1; possibly TRBD1 for D (5 bases). This CDR3 contains 13 residues. Trimming removed 10 bases from V and 1 base from J, with 13 bases in between. CDR1 is LNHDA and CDR2 is SQIVND in the germline V gene (reference sequence). The CDR3 loop is CATLGAENTEAFF. CDR3 sequence (DNA): TGTGCCACCCTTGGGGCGGAGAACACTGAAGCTTTCTTT.

This clone appeared once. The rearrangement links TRBV30 to TRBJ2-7, with TRBD1 identical over 8 bases. Per germline, CDR1 GTSNPN and CDR2 SVGIG (reference sequence). This CDR3 region has 14 residues. Trimming cost V 1 base and J 5 bases; bases outside gene matches: 7. The CDR3 reads CAWSDPLTGDEQYF. The CDR3 DNA sequence: TGTGCCTGGAGTGACCCCTTGACAGGGGACGAGCAGTACTTC.

The V gene is TRBV4-3, the J gene TRBJ2-1; D call uncertain. The germline gives CDR1 LGHNA, CDR2 YSLEER. The CDR3 contains 15 residues. Trimming shortened V by 1 base and J by 8 bases, and 15 bases separated the two germline ends. CDR3 bases: TGCGCCAGCAGCCAAGGGTTCCAGGCCTTCGATGAGCAGTTCTTC. Translating it yields CASSQGFQAFDEQFF.

This clone has only a few counts. The chain combines TRBV6-5 with TRBJ1-4; D not resolved. In germline, CDR1 is MNHEY, CDR2 SVGAGI. The germline V and J ends were trimmed by 2 bases and 4 bases, with 11 bases remaining between them. The CDR3 has 15 amino acids. CDR3 sequence: CASSYAGSLNEKLFF. For the CDR3, the DNA is TGTGCCAGCAGTTACGCGGGCAGCCTTAATGAAAAACTGTTTTTT.

The sample holds a few counts of this clone. This rearrangement joins TRBV2 to TRBJ1-5; D not certain. The CDR3 length is 12 residues. With 7 bases removed from V and 1 base from J, the gap between germline ends came to 5 bases. In germline, CDR1 is SNHLY, CDR2 FYNNEI. The CDR3 sequence: CASTESNQPQHF. The CDR3 DNA is TGTGCCAGCACGGAGAGCAATCAGCCCCAGCATTTT.

This chain connects TRBV5-6 to TRBJ1-2; D may be TRBD1 (5 bases). The ends were cut back, 0 bases at V and 3 bases at J, with 9 bases in the middle. CDR3 length: 14 residues. CDR1 is SGHDT, CDR2 YYEEEE, per germline. For the CDR3, the DNA is TGTGCCAGCAGCTTGGGGGGGGGTTACTATGGCTACACCTTC. This encodes CASSLGGGYYGYTF.

This chain joins TRBV30 and TRBJ2-1; the match to TRBD1 covers 7 bases. The CDR3 consists of 15 residues. Germline trimming cut 0 bases from V and 2 bases from J; bases unmatched to any gene: 4. The germline V gene has CDR1 GTSNPN and CDR2 SVGIG (reference sequence). The CDR3 nucleotides read TGTGCCTGGAGTGTCAGACAGGGTCCCTACAATGAGCAGTTCTTC. This sequence encodes CAWSVRQGPYNEQFF.

V gene TRBV20-1 combines with J gene TRBJ1-2; no clear D gene. V lost 3 bases and J lost 6, with 8 bases in between. The CDR3 covers 11 residues. In germline, CDR1 is DFQATT, CDR2 SNEGSKA (reference sequence). DNA of the CDR3: TGCAGTGCTAGTTCCGGGGATGGCTACACCTTC. Encoded protein: CSASSGDGYTF.

The chain employs TRBV19 and TRBJ2-3, with 8 bases fitting TRBD2. Germline lookup yields CDR1 LNHDA and CDR2 SQIVND (reference sequence). The CDR3 consists of 15 residues. Trimming removed 1 base from V and 3 bases from J; junction bases left unmatched: 3. CDR3 coding DNA: TGTGCCAGTAGTATAGGCGGGGGGCGGACAGATACGCAGTATTTT. It yields the protein CASSIGGGRTDTQYF. The full variable domain, completed using reference TRBV19 and TRBJ2-3, is DGGITQSPKYLFRKEGQNVTLSCEQNLNHDAMYWYRQDPGQGLRLIYYSQIVNDFQKGDIAEGYSVSREKKESFPLTVTSAQKNPTAFYLCASSIGGGRTDTQYFGPGTRLTVL.

This chain joins TRBV30 and TRBJ2-1, with 9 bases lining up with TRBD2. CDR1 and CDR2 from the germline V gene are GTSNPN and SVGIG (reference sequence). The CDR3 runs to 14 residues. V trimming: 4 bases; J trimming: 6 bases; junction bases outside the gene matches: 7. Here the CDR3 DNA reads TGTGCCTGGACAGAAGCGGGGGGTGGCAATGAGCAGTTCTTC. This translates into CAWTEAGGGNEQFF.

V usage is TRBV30 and J usage is TRBJ1-2, with 10 bases that match TRBD1. The CDR3 consists of 14 residues. The ends lost 2 bases at V and 2 bases at J; junction bases unmatched: 2. Germline CDR1 is GTSNPN and CDR2 is SVGIG (reference sequence). CDR3 residues: CAWSTGQGNYGYTF. The CDR3 bases are TGTGCCTGGAGTACGGGACAGGGGAACTATGGCTACACCTTC.

The chain is built from TRBV2 and TRBJ2-7; the match to TRBD2 covers 9 bases. V lost 7 bases to trimming and J lost 3 bases; unmatched junction nucleotides: 10. The CDR3 loop spans 15 amino acids. Germline CDR1 SNHLY, CDR2 FYNNEI. The CDR3 loop is CASTLSGGLLYEQYF. The DNA of the CDR3 is TGTGCCAGCACCCTTAGCGGGGGACTACTCTACGAGCAGTACTTC. Using reference TRBV2 and TRBJ2-7 for the parts outside the CDR3, the full variable domain is EPEVTQTPSHQVTQMGQEVILRCVPISNHLYFYWYRQILGQKVEFLVSFYNNEISEKSEIFDDQFSVERPDGSNFTLKIRSTKLEDSAMYFCASTLSGGLLYEQYFGPGTRLTVT.

J is TRBJ2-7 and V is TRBV6-6; TRBD2 might be the D (6 bases). This CDR3 has 15 amino acids. V was pared by 2 bases and J by 3 bases, with 14 bases between. Germline V gene data show CDR1 as MNHNY and CDR2 as SVGAGI (reference sequence). CDR3 loop: CASSYARDSDYEQYF. For the CDR3, the DNA is TGTGCCAGCAGTTACGCGCGGGACTCCGACTACGAGCAGTACTTC.

The chain joins TRBV11-2 to TRBJ2-5, with TRBD1 identical over 9 bases. The better agreement between TRBJ2-7 and the DNA end casts doubt on the J call. The CDR3 sequence is 15 residues long. Germline loops: CDR1 SGHAT, CDR2 FQNNGV. DNA for the CDR3: TGTGCCAGCAGCTTAGATGGGACAGGGTCTTACGAGCAGTACTTC. It is translated as CASSLDGTGSYEQYF.